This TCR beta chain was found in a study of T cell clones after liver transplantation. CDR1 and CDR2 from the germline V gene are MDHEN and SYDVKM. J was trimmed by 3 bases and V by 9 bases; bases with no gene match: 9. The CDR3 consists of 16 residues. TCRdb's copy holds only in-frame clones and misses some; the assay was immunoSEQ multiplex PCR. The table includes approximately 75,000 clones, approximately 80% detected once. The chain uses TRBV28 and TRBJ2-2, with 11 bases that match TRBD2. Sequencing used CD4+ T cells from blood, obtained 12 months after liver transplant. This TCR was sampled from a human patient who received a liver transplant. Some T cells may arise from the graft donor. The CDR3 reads CASRDGTSGYTGELFF. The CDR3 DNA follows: TGTGCCAGTAGAGACGGGACTAGCGGTTACACCGGGGAGCTGTTTTTT.